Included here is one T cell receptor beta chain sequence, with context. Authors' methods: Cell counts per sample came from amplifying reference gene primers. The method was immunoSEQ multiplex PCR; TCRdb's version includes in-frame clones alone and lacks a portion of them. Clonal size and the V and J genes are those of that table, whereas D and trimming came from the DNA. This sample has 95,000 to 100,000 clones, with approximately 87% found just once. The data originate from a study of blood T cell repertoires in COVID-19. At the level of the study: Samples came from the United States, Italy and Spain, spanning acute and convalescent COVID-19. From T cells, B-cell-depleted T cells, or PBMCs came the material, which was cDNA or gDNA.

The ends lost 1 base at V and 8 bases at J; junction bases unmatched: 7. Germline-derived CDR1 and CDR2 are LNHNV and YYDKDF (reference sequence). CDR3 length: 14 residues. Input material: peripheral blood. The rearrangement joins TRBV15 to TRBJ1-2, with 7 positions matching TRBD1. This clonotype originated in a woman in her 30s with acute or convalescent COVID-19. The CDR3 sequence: CATSRVVTGDGYTF. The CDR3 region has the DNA TGTGCCACCAGCAGAGTGGTTACAGGGGACGGCTACACCTTC.